These T cell receptor beta chains were read from a single sample in a study of T cell responses to AZD1222 COVID-19 vaccine. Generated by immunoSEQ multiplex PCR, the TCRdb table keeps only in-frame clones and is missing some. The sample has 150,000 to 200,000 clones; around 90% are singletons. The source was peripheral blood, collected 28 days after the second AZD1222 dose. These receptors were collected from an adult who received the AZD1222 COVID-19 vaccine. The conserved cysteine and the conserved F or W are not part of the CDR3 here. Each record gives: V gene, J gene, D gene, CDR3 protein. The D gene is left open where the match is weak.

TRBV6-4	TRBJ2-2	NA	ASSRGTGELF
TRBV28	TRBJ1-2	NA	ASSLSGGRGYT
TRBV5-1	TRBJ2-3	NA	ASSPRAPADTQY
TRBV28	TRBJ2-3	NA	ASSASGFELTDTQY
TRBV4-1	TRBJ2-4	TRBD2	ASSLGTSGGVLAKNIQY
TRBV18	TRBJ1-4	NA	ASSQSRGLTNEKLF
TRBV5-8	TRBJ2-3	TRBD2	ASSSQAGGSTDTQY
TRBV30	TRBJ2-3	NA	AWSVVGADTQY
TRBV9	TRBJ2-2	TRBD1	ASSRGRGELF
TRBV3-1/TRBV3-2	TRBJ1-4	TRBD1	ASSRQTGPNEKLF
TRBV4-3	TRBJ2-7	NA	ASSQDWGQSYEQY
TRBV5-8	TRBJ2-3	NA	ASSSPGFTQY
TRBV28	TRBJ2-1	NA	ASQPTIGYNEQF
TRBV27	TRBJ1-1	NA	ASRWGLNTEAF
TRBV9	TRBJ2-1	NA	ASSVDPVPSSYNEQF
TRBV7-3	TRBJ2-1	TRBD2	ASSPQGAGVYNEQF
TRBV6-5	TRBJ1-5	TRBD1	ASRPTGGSNQPQH
TRBV7-3	TRBJ2-3	TRBD2	ASSLTSGTYTDTQY
TRBV7-9	TRBJ1-2	TRBD1	ASSLLDRVQGYT
TRBV5-6	TRBJ1-6	TRBD1	ASSSYRGSPLH
TRBV6-5	TRBJ1-5	TRBD1	ASTGGGNQPQH
TRBV6-1	TRBJ2-1	NA	ASSDVGRGNYNEQF
TRBV6-6	TRBJ2-7	NA	ASSNPSNEQY
TRBV28	TRBJ2-3	TRBD2	ASSPGGGHATDTQY
TRBV24-1	TRBJ2-2	TRBD1	ATSDLGQGDTGELF
TRBV30	TRBJ2-7	TRBD1	AWKPPGQRSYEQY
TRBV20-1	TRBJ2-7	NA	SASRTLGEHYEQY
TRBV28	TRBJ1-2	TRBD1	ASSSRGQAHGMYGYT
TRBV7-2	TRBJ2-1	TRBD2	ASSLSGLAGMGFYNEQF
TRBV7-2	TRBJ2-2	TRBD1	ASSLGQGGTGELF
TRBV6-5	TRBJ1-1	NA	ASRGDSLNTEAF
TRBV5-1	TRBJ2-3	NA	ASSHLRRSPDTQY
TRBV29-1	TRBJ2-5	TRBD2	SVVITGGVGETQY
TRBV12-3/TRBV12-4	TRBJ1-2	NA	ATVGVANYGYT
TRBV27	TRBJ2-5	NA	ASSSTSWGTQY
TRBV6-5	TRBJ2-5	TRBD1	ASSRDREGAQY
TRBV4-1	TRBJ2-2	NA	ASSQVAGRTTGELF
TRBV5-1	TRBJ2-2	TRBD2	ASSPGLRANTGELF
TRBV24-1	TRBJ2-2	NA	ATTQGGAGELF
TRBV2	TRBJ1-3	NA	ASIVTLSSGNTIY
TRBV6-5	TRBJ2-7	NA	ASRRLGTASYEQY
TRBV14	TRBJ1-4	NA	ASSQDRFWGSANEKLF
TRBV6-5	TRBJ2-5	TRBD2	ASRAGVHETQY
TRBV28	TRBJ1-2	TRBD1	ASSSPTGANYGYT
TRBV4-1	TRBJ1-2	TRBD1	ASSRGQGVYGYT
TRBV18	TRBJ1-1	TRBD1	ASSPRQGAGAEAF
TRBV27	TRBJ1-5	TRBD1	ASSDRGPQPQH
TRBV29-1	TRBJ2-2	NA	SVGRTDGFGELF